These 4 T cell receptor beta chains originate from one sample sequenced in a study of blood T cell repertoires in COVID-19. TCRdb's table, derived via immunoSEQ multiplex PCR, lists solely in-frame clones and lacks some. The sample has under 250,000 clones; more than 65% are singletons. The sequenced sample was peripheral blood. The receptors originated from a woman aged 30 to 39 who had recovered from COVID-19.

This clone has just one count. The chain couples TRBV30 to TRBJ1-6; TRBD1 might be the D (5 bases). The length of the CDR3 is 13 residues. Germline assignment: CDR1 GTSNPN and CDR2 SVGIG (reference sequence). Trimming removed 5 bases at V and 10 bases at J, with 15 bases between. The chain's CDR3 is CAWDEASGSPLHF. DNA for the CDR3: TGTGCCTGGGACGAGGCCTCAGGGTCACCCCTCCACTTT.

In its sample, this clone was seen a few times. V gene TRBV3-1 (or the pseudogene TRBV3-2) combines with J gene TRBJ2-3; D not certain. This CDR3 spans 11 amino acids. V was pared by 4 bases and J by 5 bases, with 4 bases between. In germline, CDR1 is LGHDT, CDR2 YNNKEL (reference sequence). For the CDR3, the DNA is TGTGCCAGCAGCCTTCGAGATACGCAGTATTTT. It translates to CASSLRDTQYF.

The rearrangement links TRBV4-1 to TRBJ1-5, with D tentatively TRBD1 (6 bases). Deletions cut 1 base from V and 6 bases from J, with 16 bases between. The germline V gene encodes CDR1 MGHRA and CDR2 YSYEKL. This CDR3 contains 16 residues. CDR3 loop: CASSQVDRGIGQPQHF. The CDR3 region has the DNA TGCGCCAGCAGCCAAGTAGATAGGGGGATCGGTCAGCCCCAGCATTTT.

V usage is TRBV6-5 and J usage is TRBJ1-1, with 10 bases lining up with TRBD1. Germline trimming cut 7 bases from V and 5 bases from J; bases unmatched to any gene: 10. The CDR3 covers 15 residues. Germline loops: CDR1 MNHEY, CDR2 SVGAGI. The CDR3 DNA is TGTGCCAGCACCAAAGGACAGGGGGTATATACTGAAGCTTTCTTT. The encoded protein is CASTKGQGVYTEAFF.